Given below is one T cell receptor (beta chain) in context. There is no known antigen for this receptor. Base-call qualities are not available, and no considerably larger clone is one nucleotide away. The data were taken from a study of blood T cell repertoires in COVID-19 (dated by TCRdb to 2018 to 2020). In the study overall: The collaborator samples originated in the United States, Italy and Spain and spanned the acute and convalescent phases of COVID-19. The prospective study material was composed of cDNA or gDNA derived from T cells, B-cell-depleted T cells, or PBMCs. The repertoires were made available in a free public database intended to serve as a resource for research on the immune response to SARS-CoV-2. The samples were drawn from two sources: the first 160 participants of the ongoing ImmuneRACE study, and 1,254 subjects contributed by 6 global collaborators. Where available, HLA class I and class II types were taken from metadata supplied by the sample provider and were not determined by assay-based typing. A de-identified subject ID, COVID-19 status, age in years and sex were almost always included in the sample metadata. Deeply sampled blood TCRbeta repertoires from subjects exposed to, actively infected with, or recovered from COVID-19 were included in the dataset.

Whole blood was collected in K2EDTA tubes by collaborating institutions according to the institutions' own protocols. For TCRbeta analysis, collaborators shipped samples in one of three forms: frozen whole blood, isolated PBMCs, or DNA extracted from either of those sample types. The immunoSEQ Assay, a bias-controlled multiplex PCR, was used to amplify TCRbeta CDR3 regions from genomic DNA. Under the source paper's analysis protocol: Nucleated cell counts per sample were estimated from amplification of reference gene primers within the assay. Sequence reads were collapsed and filtered to measure the absolute abundance of every unique TCRbeta CDR3 rearrangement. For each sample, productive Simpson clonality was calculated by taking the square root of Simpson's diversity index across productive rearrangements. TCRdb took this table from immuneACCESS and kept in-frame rearrangements with V and J called. Such tables lack part of the clones; where checked against another copy, unresolved V genes explain under half of the gap, and the rest is unexplained. That table gives V, J and clone size, and the DNA gave D and trimming. The sample table holds fewer than 200,000 clones, of which about 80% were seen once. The ten largest clonotypes hold 9.5% to 13% of the sample.

What the study reported, not specific to this receptor: The amount of clinical and demographic metadata varied by source and participant and was provided uncurated.

Relative to germline, V is missing 5 bases and J is missing 6 bases, with 4 bases of the junction outside any gene match. The germline V gene (reference sequence) yields LGHDT for CDR1 and YNNKEL for CDR2. The CDR3 holds 13 amino acids from the cysteine to the phenylalanine. Solely the CDR3 DNA is kept, with 39 bases framed from the first base. The TCR sequence derives from a man between 65 and 79 years old with active or convalescent COVID-19. Sample: peripheral blood. The chain is made from TRBV3-1 (or the pseudogene TRBV3-2) and TRBJ2-1; 7 junctional bases match TRBD1. The DNA reads TGTGCCAGCAGCTCTCGGGACAGCAATGAGCAGTTCTTC. It codes for CASSSRDSNEQFF.